These 16 T cell receptor beta chains share one sample of origin, sequenced in a study of CD4 and CD8 cells across lung adenocarcinoma regions. TCRdb analysed the PCR reads with MiXCR anew, one entry per CDR3 protein. The table has 9,500 to 11,000 distinct CDR3 sequences, around half seen once. Sequenced material: CD4+ T cells from the center of a lung tumor. These receptors came from a male donor with lung adenocarcinoma. The CD4 and CD8 labels of this study may be unreliable.

This clonotype is classed as medium-sized (0.01 to 0.1%). The rearrangement links TRBV6-1 to TRBJ1-2; D ambiguous. The V gene lost 5 bases and the J gene lost 4 bases, with 11 bases spanning the gap. CDR3 length: 13 residues. Per germline, CDR1 MNHNS and CDR2 SASEGT. CDR3 DNA: TGTGCCAGCAGTCGGACGGGCTCCTATGGCTACACCTTC. Its translation is CASSRTGSYGYTF.

The chain carries TRBV27 and TRBJ2-1; TRBD2 is a possible D gene (6 bases). The CDR3 covers 15 residues. V dropped 6 bases and J dropped 4 bases, with 16 bases sitting between them. CDR1 is MNHEY and CDR2 is SMNVEV in the germline V gene (reference sequence). CDR3 in amino acids: CASRAPGGAYNEQFF. CDR3 sequence (DNA): TGTGCCAGCAGGGCCCCCGGGGGTGCGTACAATGAGCAGTTCTTC.

This chain links TRBV6-1 with TRBJ2-1, with 9 bases matching TRBD2. The J call may be incorrect, as the DNA end agrees better with TRBJ2-7. Germline V gene data show CDR1 as MNHNS and CDR2 as SASEGT. CDR3 length: 14 amino acids. CDR3 nucleotides: TGTGCCAGCAGTGTGAGCGGGAGGAGAAACGAGCAGTACTTC. Amino acid sequence: CASSVSGRRNEQYF.

A word on this clonotype: The junction departs from the called germline gene at one end, perhaps through a read error. Here the CDR3 reads CASTPDRGTTNEQFF. CDR3 bases: TGTGCCAGCACCCCGGACAGGGGGACCACAAATGAGCAGTTTTTT. The chain has TRBV6-1 and TRBJ2-3; 10 bases align to TRBD1. The CDR3 runs to 15 residues. In germline, CDR1 is MNHNS, CDR2 SASEGT.

By share of the sample, this clonotype is large. This chain connects TRBV27 to TRBJ2-3, with TRBD2 identical over 9 bases. The CDR3 is 19 amino acids. The junction had 16 bases not matched to a gene; V was cut back by 6 bases and J by 0 bases. Germline lookup yields CDR1 MNHEY and CDR2 SMNVEV (reference sequence). CDR3: CASRATGLAGQSSTDTQYF. The CDR3 nucleotides read TGTGCCAGCAGAGCCACGGGGCTAGCGGGACAGTCTAGCACAGATACGCAGTATTTT.

The chain couples TRBV6-5 to TRBJ2-3, with D possibly matching TRBD2 (6 bases). This CDR3 has 14 residues. V was clipped by 4 bases and J by 1 base, with 9 bases between them. The germline gives CDR1 MNHEY, CDR2 SVGAGI. CDR3 DNA sequence: TGTGCCAGCAGTTGGGGCGGGGGCACAGATACGCAGTATTTT. It encodes CASSWGGGTDTQYF.

By share, this clonotype counts as medium-sized. This chain links TRBV6-5 with TRBJ1-4; possible D gene TRBD1, 5 bases. The CDR3 has 13 amino acids. CDR1 MNHEY and CDR2 SVGAGI come from the germline V gene. V shed 5 bases and J shed 7 bases, with 11 bases lying between them. The CDR3 is CASSMGVREKLFF. The CDR3 DNA reads as TGTGCCAGCAGTATGGGGGTTCGTGAAAAACTGTTTTTT.

In this sample, this clonotype turned up a few times. The chain uses TRBV6-5 and TRBJ2-1; 7 positions match TRBD1. The CDR3 has 17 amino acids. The germline V gene encodes CDR1 MNHEY and CDR2 SVGAGI. V lost 2 bases and J lost 5; bases outside the gene matches: 12. CDR3 residues: CASSYPETGNTNNEQFF. The CDR3 DNA sequence: TGTGCCAGCAGTTACCCCGAGACAGGGAATACTAACAATGAGCAGTTCTTC.

Turning to this clonotype: The CDR3 does not end in the conserved phenylalanine or tryptophan, so this is likely a read error. The DNA is omitted, as the CDR3 cannot be located on it reliably, and the CDR3 follows TCRdb's listing. The chain carries TRBV15 and TRBJ2-3. The CDR3 length equals 18 residues, ends included. Germline CDR1 reads LNHNV; CDR2 reads YYDKDF (reference sequence). The chain's CDR3 is CATCSFFVFFVETGFRHV.

This clonotype was recorded only once. Germline is not matched at one junction end, which may reflect a read error. This chain connects TRBV6-1 to TRBJ2-4; tentatively, D is TRBD2 (6 bases). The CDR3 totals 15 residues. From germline, CDR1 is MNHNS and CDR2 SASEGT. CDR3 in amino acids: CASPAGHRAKNIQYF. The DNA of the CDR3 is TGTGCCAGCCCCGCGGGGCACAGAGCCAAAAATATTCAGTATTTC.

CDR3 sequence: CASSPSGLGSYEQYF. CDR3 nucleotide sequence: TGTGCCAGCAGTCCTTCGGGACTAGGCTCCTACGAGCAGTACTTC. The rearrangement links TRBV6-1 to TRBJ2-7, with TRBD2 matching 8 bases. V shed 5 bases and J 0 bases; nucleotides not matched to a gene: 6. This CDR3 has 15 amino acids. The germline CDR1 and CDR2 sequences are MNHNS and SASEGT.

As regards this clonotype: The junction and the germline gene differ at one end; a read error may be behind it. V usage is TRBV27 and J usage is TRBJ2-3, with D hard to call. Germline V lookup: CDR1 MNHEY, CDR2 SMNVEV (reference sequence). The CDR3 contains 15 residues. CDR3 region: CARSFLGGSPDTQYF. CDR3 sequence (DNA): TGTGCCAGGAGTTTCTTAGGCGGTAGCCCAGATACGCAGTATTTT.

This clonotype came up a few times. The J gene is TRBJ1-2, the V gene TRBV5-3, with D perhaps matching TRBD1 (5 bases). TRBV5-3 falls under the ORF class, with uncertain function. The CDR3 contains 14 residues. Trimming took off 0 bases at V and 3 bases at J, with 9 bases between the two ends. The chain's CDR3 is CARSLDRTDYGYTF. In DNA form, the CDR3 reads TGTGCCAGAAGCTTGGACAGGACCGACTATGGCTACACCTTC.

This chain joins TRBV6-1 and TRBJ2-6; D is uncertain. CDR3 length equals 15 residues. V lost 8 bases and J lost 0, with 11 bases in between. Germline V CDR1 and CDR2: MNHNS, SASEGT. The CDR3 here is CASRPDRSGANVLTF. The CDR3 nucleotides are TGTGCCAGCCGCCCGGACCGCTCTGGGGCCAACGTCCTGACTTTC.

In its sample, this clonotype was seen a few times. V gene TRBV6-5 combines with J gene TRBJ2-1; 8 nucleotides match TRBD2. The end of the DNA fits TRBJ2-5 better, so the J call may be wrong. Germline assignment: CDR1 MNHEY and CDR2 SVGAGI. The CDR3 sequence is 16 residues long. The CDR3 sequence: CASSYRGGAGSETQYF. The DNA of the CDR3 is TGTGCCAGCAGTTACCGGGGGGGGGCGGGATCGGAGACCCAGTACTTC.

The V gene is TRBV27, the J gene TRBJ2-3; D might be TRBD1 (5 bases). Trimming removed 0 bases from V and 0 bases from J, with 13 bases in between. The CDR3 runs 17 residues. CDR1 and CDR2 (germline): MNHEY, SMNVEV (reference sequence). The CDR3 is CASSLSIGGASTDTQYF. The CDR3 bases are TGTGCCAGCAGTTTATCGATCGGTGGGGCGAGCACAGATACGCAGTATTTT.